A selection of T cell receptor beta chains follows, all from one sample in a study of blood T cell repertoires in COVID-19. Profiling relied on immunoSEQ multiplex PCR, and the TCRdb table lists in-frame clones only, not all of them. The sample contains roughly 62,000 clones, 92% of which appear only once. Sequenced input: peripheral blood. These receptors were collected from a human donor in a cohort sampled during active COVID-19. Both conserved end residues are part of each CDR3. The D gene is left open where the match is weak. Clone size appears in some rows only: once, few, many, or a class for an expanded clone.

CDR3nt: TGTGCCAGCAGACAGGAGAGTAATTCACCCCTCCACTTT
CDR3aa: CASRQESNSPLHF
d_gene: NA
len: 13
v_gene: TRBV2
abundance: few
j_gene: TRBJ1-6

CDR3nt: TGCAGTGCTTATTTAGACTATGGCTACACCTTC
CDR3aa: CSAYLDYGYTF
d_gene: NA
len: 11
v_gene: TRBV20-1
abundance: NA
j_gene: TRBJ1-2

CDR3nt: TGTGCCAGCAGCCCTCGACTAGCGGGAGAGACCCAGTACTTC
CDR3aa: CASSPRLAGETQYF
d_gene: TRBD2
len: 14
v_gene: TRBV13
abundance: NA
j_gene: TRBJ2-5

CDR3nt: TGTGCCAGGCGCAGGTTGAACACTGAAGCTTTCTTT
CDR3aa: CARRRLNTEAFF
d_gene: NA
len: 12
v_gene: TRBV12-3/TRBV12-4
abundance: NA
j_gene: TRBJ1-1

CDR3nt: TGTGCCAGCAGTGAAGTGACTCGAAATCAGCCCCAGCATTTT
CDR3aa: CASSEVTRNQPQHF
d_gene: NA
len: 14
v_gene: TRBV2
abundance: NA
j_gene: TRBJ1-5

CDR3nt: TGTGCCAGCAGTGTGGGCGTAAGCGGTAGCACAGATACGCAGTATTTT
CDR3aa: CASSVGVSGSTDTQYF
d_gene: NA
len: 16
v_gene: TRBV6-1
abundance: NA
j_gene: TRBJ2-3

CDR3nt: TGTGCCTGGACGGGGGTGGGGACTGAAGCTTTCTTT
CDR3aa: CAWTGVGTEAFF
d_gene: NA
len: 12
v_gene: TRBV30
abundance: NA
j_gene: TRBJ1-1

CDR3nt: TGTGCCAGCAGTCGTCTAGCGGGGGTGAGCACCGGGGAGCTGTTTTTT
CDR3aa: CASSRLAGVSTGELFF
d_gene: TRBD2
len: 16
v_gene: TRBV3-1/TRBV3-2
abundance: NA
j_gene: TRBJ2-2

CDR3nt: TGCGCCAGCAGTTCGGGACAGCCGAACATGAACACTGAAGCTTTCTTT
CDR3aa: CASSSGQPNMNTEAFF
d_gene: TRBD1
len: 16
v_gene: TRBV5-1
abundance: NA
j_gene: TRBJ1-1

CDR3nt: TGTGCCAGCAGCTGGGGACTCAAAAACATTCAGTACTTC
CDR3aa: CASSWGLKNIQYF
d_gene: NA
len: 13
v_gene: TRBV5-4
abundance: NA
j_gene: TRBJ2-4

CDR3nt: TGCGCCAGCAGCTCTACCGGGACAGGGGAAAACTATGGCTACACCTTC
CDR3aa: CASSSTGTGENYGYTF
d_gene: TRBD1
len: 16
v_gene: TRBV5-1
abundance: NA
j_gene: TRBJ1-2

CDR3nt: TGTGCCAGCACCTGGGGGACTAGCGGGACAGATACGCAGTATTTT
CDR3aa: CASTWGTSGTDTQYF
d_gene: TRBD2
len: 15
v_gene: TRBV9
abundance: NA
j_gene: TRBJ2-3

CDR3nt: TGTGCCAGCAGCTTGGTACAGGCTAGCGGGATCGGGACGCAGTATTTT
CDR3aa: CASSLVQASGIGTQYF
d_gene: TRBD2
len: 16
v_gene: TRBV5-5
abundance: NA
j_gene: TRBJ2-3

CDR3nt: TGTGCCACCCAGCAATCCGACGGGGGTACCTACAATGAGCAGTTCTTC
CDR3aa: CATQQSDGGTYNEQFF
d_gene: NA
len: 16
v_gene: TRBV24-1
abundance: once
j_gene: TRBJ2-1

CDR3nt: TGTGCCAGCAGTGAATGGGGACTAGCGGGAGGGGTTGGAGGTGAGCAGTTCTTC
CDR3aa: CASSEWGLAGGVGGEQFF
d_gene: TRBD2
len: 18
v_gene: TRBV25-1
abundance: NA
j_gene: TRBJ2-1

CDR3nt: TGTGCCAGCAGCTTCTTCGGCGAGGGTGGCTACACCTTC
CDR3aa: CASSFFGEGGYTF
d_gene: NA
len: 13
v_gene: TRBV7-2
abundance: NA
j_gene: TRBJ1-2

CDR3nt: TGCGCCAGCAGCTCAGGGGTCGGCTACACCTTC
CDR3aa: CASSSGVGYTF
d_gene: NA
len: 11
v_gene: TRBV5-1
abundance: NA
j_gene: TRBJ1-2

CDR3nt: TGTGCCACCCAGACAGCCGGGGGCGAGCAGTACTTC
CDR3aa: CATQTAGGEQYF
d_gene: NA
len: 12
v_gene: TRBV6-5
abundance: NA
j_gene: TRBJ2-7

CDR3nt: TGCGCCAGCAGCACAACGTGGGAGAATGAAAAACTGTTTTTT
CDR3aa: CASSTTWENEKLFF
d_gene: NA
len: 14
v_gene: TRBV5-1
abundance: NA
j_gene: TRBJ1-4

CDR3nt: TGTGCCAGCAGCCCCACAGGGTACAATGAGCAGTTCTTC
CDR3aa: CASSPTGYNEQFF
d_gene: NA
len: 13
v_gene: TRBV5-4
abundance: few
j_gene: TRBJ2-1

CDR3nt: TGTGCCAGCACGGGGGGACTGCACTACGAGCAGTACTTC
CDR3aa: CASTGGLHYEQYF
d_gene: TRBD2
len: 13
v_gene: TRBV6-5
abundance: NA
j_gene: TRBJ2-7

CDR3nt: TGTGCCTGGAGTCGATCTATTCTGGGGCCCGGGGAGCTGTTTTTT
CDR3aa: CAWSRSILGPGELFF
d_gene: NA
len: 15
v_gene: TRBV30
abundance: once
j_gene: TRBJ2-2

CDR3nt: TGTGCCAGCAGGGAAGGAGCGGGCACTGAAGCTTTCTTT
CDR3aa: CASREGAGTEAFF
d_gene: NA
len: 13
v_gene: TRBV12-3/TRBV12-4
abundance: NA
j_gene: TRBJ1-1

CDR3nt: TGTGCCAGCAGTTTACGGTACGGACAGGGGTCGGCCGGGGAGCTGTTTTTT
CDR3aa: CASSLRYGQGSAGELFF
d_gene: TRBD1
len: 17
v_gene: TRBV27
abundance: NA
j_gene: TRBJ2-2

CDR3nt: TGTGCCAGCAGTCCCCGACAGGGCAATCAGCCCCAGCATTTT
CDR3aa: CASSPRQGNQPQHF
d_gene: NA
len: 14
v_gene: TRBV27
abundance: NA
j_gene: TRBJ1-5

CDR3nt: TGTGCCAGCAGAGGACAGGGGGCAGGGCAGCCCCAGCATTTT
CDR3aa: CASRGQGAGQPQHF
d_gene: TRBD1
len: 14
v_gene: TRBV25-1
abundance: NA
j_gene: TRBJ1-5

CDR3nt: TGCAGCGTTGAAGGGGTCCTCCCAGGGGACTATGGCTACACCTTC
CDR3aa: CSVEGVLPGDYGYTF
d_gene: NA
len: 15
v_gene: TRBV29-1
abundance: NA
j_gene: TRBJ1-2